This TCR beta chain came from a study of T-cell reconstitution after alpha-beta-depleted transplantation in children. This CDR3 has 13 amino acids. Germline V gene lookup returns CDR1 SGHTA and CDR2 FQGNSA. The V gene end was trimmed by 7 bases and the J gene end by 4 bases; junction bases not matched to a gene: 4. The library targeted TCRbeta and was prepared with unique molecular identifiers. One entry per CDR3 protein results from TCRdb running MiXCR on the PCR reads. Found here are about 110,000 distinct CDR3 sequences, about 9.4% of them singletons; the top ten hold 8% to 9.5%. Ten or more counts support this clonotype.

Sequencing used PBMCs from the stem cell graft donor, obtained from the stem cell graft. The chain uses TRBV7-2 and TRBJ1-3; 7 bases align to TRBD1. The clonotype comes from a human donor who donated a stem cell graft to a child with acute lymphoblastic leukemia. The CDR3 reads CASTRDRGNTIYF. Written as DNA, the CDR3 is TGTGCCAGCACCCGGGACAGAGGAAACACCATATATTTT.